This T cell receptor beta chain is from a study of blood T cell repertoires in COVID-19. With V trimmed by 3 bases and J by 6 bases, 13 bases remained unmatched. The length of the CDR3 is 17 residues. Germline CDR1 is MGHRA and CDR2 is YSYEKL. Original processing notes: Amplification with reference gene primers provided the estimates of nucleated cell counts. Assay used: immunoSEQ multiplex PCR; TCRdb lists only in-frame clones, some missing. V, J and clone size reflect that table, while D and trimming were determined from the DNA. The sample holds approximately 190,000 clones, around 87% seen once. The table lists this clone with a count of one. Clinical history reported by participants formed the basis on which cohorts were assigned.

J is TRBJ2-4 and V is TRBV4-1, with TRBD2 identical over 8 bases. The sequencing sample was made of PBMCs or T cells enriched from blood (not recorded which). This TCR was recovered from a woman aged 40 to 55 in a cohort exposed to, infected with or recovered from COVID-19 (not recorded which). The chain's CDR3 is CASSQVELAEGGNIQYF. The CDR3 DNA reads TGCGCCAGCAGCCAGGTGGAACTAGCGGAGGGGGGAAACATTCAGTACTTC.